Each of the 28 T cell receptor beta chains below was sequenced from the same sample in a study of T cells in localized non-small cell lung cancer. TCRdb's table, derived via immunoSEQ multiplex PCR, lists solely in-frame clones and lacks some. The table records some 130,000 clones, about 90% of them present only once. Sequenced material: peripheral blood, taken before any cancer treatment. The receptors originated from a female donor of 60 years or more with stage I lung adenocarcinoma.

This clone was detected a few times. The V gene is TRBV18, the J gene TRBJ1-4, with D possibly being TRBD1 (5 bases). CDR1 and CDR2 from the germline V gene are KGHSH and LQKENI. Between the trimmed V and J ends, which lost 2 bases and 5 bases, there was a span of 15 bases. The CDR3 loop spans 16 amino acids. CDR3 sequence: CASSPTPGTENEKLFF. The CDR3 DNA reads TGTGCCAGCTCACCAACCCCCGGGACGGAAAATGAAAAACTGTTTTTT.

The J gene is TRBJ1-2, the V gene TRBV27, with D unresolved. Trimming stripped 2 bases from V and 7 bases from J, with 14 bases between. CDR1 and CDR2 (germline): MNHEY, SMNVEV (reference sequence). This CDR3 has 14 residues. This CDR3 reads CASSLGGISSGYTF. The CDR3 bases are TGTGCCAGCAGTTTAGGAGGGATATCCTCTGGCTACACCTTC.

This clone was recorded only once. A junction boundary mismatches the germline segment, possibly from a read error. The chain recombines TRBV7-7 with TRBJ2-2; TRBD1 agrees at 9 bases. Germline CDR1 is SSHAT and CDR2 is FNYEAQ (reference sequence). The CDR3 spans 16 residues. The CDR3 sequence is CASRQTGTGKTGELFF. CDR3 in DNA: TGTGCTAGCAGGCAGACCGGGACAGGGAAGACCGGGGAGCTGTTTTTT.

The chain links TRBV9 to TRBJ2-7; tentatively, D is TRBD2 (7 bases). V lost 3 bases, J lost 5 bases, and 15 bases lay in between. Germline V gene sequence: CDR1 SGDLS, CDR2 YYNGEE. The CDR3 runs 14 residues. The CDR3 is CASSGVGGQNEQYF. Here the CDR3 DNA reads TGTGCCAGCAGCGGGGTCGGGGGGCAGAACGAGCAGTACTTC.

The J gene is TRBJ2-1, the V gene TRBV30; 8 bases are a match to TRBD2. The V segment lost 1 base and the J segment 0 bases; nucleotides outside the gene matches: 2. Per the germline V gene, CDR1 is GTSNPN and CDR2 is SVGIG (reference sequence). This CDR3 contains 15 residues. The CDR3 spells CAWSAGGVSYNEQFF. The CDR3 DNA reads TGTGCCTGGAGTGCCGGGGGGGTCTCCTACAATGAGCAGTTCTTC. Supplemented by reference TRBV30 and TRBJ2-1, the full variable domain reads SQTIHQWPATLVQPVGSPLSLECTVEGTSNPNLYWYRQAAGRGLQLLFYSVGIGQISSEVPQNLSASRPQDRQFILSSKKLLLSDSGFYLCAWSAGGVSYNEQFFGPGTRLTVL.

The chain combines TRBV6-6 with TRBJ2-7; D is perhaps TRBD2 (5 bases). Germline values: CDR1 MNHNY, CDR2 SVGAGI (reference sequence). V lost 4 bases and J lost 7, with 8 bases in between. The CDR3 consists of 11 residues. CDR3 coding DNA: TGTGCCAGCAGTTTACCGGGGGAGCAGTACTTC. The encoded protein is CASSLPGEQYF.

This clone was detected only once. The CDR3 bases are TGCAGCGGTACCAACCAGGGCTACGAGCAGTACTTC. Amino acid sequence: CSGTNQGYEQYF. The genes are TRBV29-1 and TRBJ2-7; possible D gene TRBD1, 5 bases. Trimming removed 7 bases at V and 3 bases at J, with 13 bases between. The CDR3 has 12 amino acids. Germline CDR1 and CDR2: SQVTM and ANQGSEA.

Here the CDR3 DNA reads TGTGCCAGCAGTTTATCGTCCCTGTACCAAGAGACCCAGTACTTC. It encodes CASSLSSLYQETQYF. The chain is built from TRBV27 and TRBJ2-5; no firm D call. The CDR3 consists of 15 residues. Germline assignment: CDR1 MNHEY and CDR2 SMNVEV (reference sequence). Trimming cost V 0 bases and J 0 bases, with 8 bases left between them.

CDR3 nucleotide sequence: TGCGCCAGCAGCTTGGGTAGCCCGGGGGGCTACGAGCAGTACTTC. Protein: CASSLGSPGGYEQYF. V usage is TRBV5-1 and J usage is TRBJ2-7, with 7 bases that match TRBD2. Germline V gives CDR1 SGHRS, CDR2 YFSETQ. J lost 3 bases, V lost 0 bases, and 6 bases had no gene match. The CDR3 is 15 amino acids.

In this sample, this clone turned up once. The rearrangement links TRBV14 to TRBJ2-4; maybe TRBD1 (5 bases). Germline CDR1 reads SGHDN; CDR2 reads FVKESK. The CDR3 has 13 residues. V was pared by 0 bases and J by 9 bases, with 9 bases between. The CDR3 protein is CASSQDDRGIQYF. For the CDR3, the DNA is TGTGCCAGCAGCCAAGATGACAGAGGCATTCAGTACTTC.

The chain links TRBV7-2 to TRBJ1-4, with 8 bases aligning to TRBD1. The V segment lost 1 base and the J segment 7 bases; nucleotides outside the gene matches: 8. Germline-derived CDR1 and CDR2 are SGHTA and FQGNSA. This CDR3 is built from 16 residues. The chain's CDR3 is CASSLDAGGAGEKLFF. The CDR3 DNA is TGTGCCAGCAGCTTAGACGCAGGGGGCGCGGGTGAAAAACTGTTTTTT.

The V call is TRBV4-1, the J call TRBJ2-1, with 14 nucleotides matching TRBD2. Germline CDR1 and CDR2: MGHRA and YSYEKL. The CDR3 contains 18 residues. V was pared by 1 base and J by 7 bases, with 9 bases of the junction left unmatched. This CDR3 is CASSQAGLAGALANEQFF. In DNA form, the CDR3 reads TGCGCCAGCAGCCAAGCGGGACTAGCGGGAGCCCTGGCTAATGAGCAGTTCTTC.

This chain uses TRBV30 with TRBJ2-3, with D unclear. Germline CDR1 and CDR2: GTSNPN and SVGIG (reference sequence). The CDR3 is 13 residues long. Trimming cost V 5 bases and J 2 bases, with 11 bases left between them. This CDR3 reads CAWGVSPTDTQYF. CDR3 nucleotide sequence: TGTGCCTGGGGGGTCTCACCCACAGATACGCAGTATTTT.

The sample holds one count of this clone. The gene calls are TRBV6-1 and TRBJ2-2; TRBD2 matches 7 bases. J was trimmed by 6 bases and V by 0 bases; bases with no gene match: 10. Germline assignment: CDR1 MNHNS and CDR2 SASEGT. CDR3 length equals 17 residues. This CDR3 reads CASSEAAFLGRAGELFF. CDR3 bases: TGTGCCAGCAGTGAAGCGGCGTTTTTGGGGAGGGCCGGGGAGCTGTTTTTT.

The J gene is TRBJ2-3, the V gene TRBV5-1; TRBD2 matches at 9 bases. The CDR3 is made up of 15 amino acids. V lost 4 bases and J lost 4; bases outside the gene matches: 7. CDR1 is SGHRS and CDR2 is YFSETQ in the germline V gene. In DNA, the CDR3 is TGCGCCAGCAGCCCGGCGGCGGGAGGGGCAGATACGCAGTATTTT. This gives the protein CASSPAAGGADTQYF.

The chain joins TRBV6-4 to TRBJ2-2; 7 bases line up with TRBD2. Looked up from germline, CDR1 is MRHNA and CDR2 is SNTAGT. The V segment lost 4 bases and the J segment 3 bases; nucleotides outside the gene matches: 5. The CDR3 has 15 amino acids. CDR3 in amino acids: CASSASGADTGELFF. The CDR3 DNA sequence: TGTGCCAGCAGTGCCAGCGGGGCTGACACCGGGGAGCTGTTTTTT.

This chain uses TRBV18 with TRBJ2-7; D call uncertain. The CDR3 loop spans 13 amino acids. Germline loops: CDR1 KGHSH, CDR2 LQKENI. Trimming removed 2 bases from V and 3 bases from J, with 8 bases in between. The CDR3 loop is CASSPGVNYEQYF. The CDR3 region has the DNA TGTGCCAGCTCACCAGGGGTTAACTACGAGCAGTACTTC.

The CDR3 DNA sequence: TGTGCCAGTAGTTACGACAGGACCTTAAGGCGCACTGAAGCTTTCTTT. This gives the protein CASSYDRTLRRTEAFF. V usage is TRBV19 and J usage is TRBJ1-1; tentatively, D is TRBD1 (6 bases). The germline gives CDR1 LNHDA, CDR2 SQIVND (reference sequence). The V end lost 5 bases, the J end lost 4 bases, and 20 bases lay between the germline ends. This CDR3 region has 16 residues.

This chain uses TRBV29-1 with TRBJ2-7, with 12 bases identical to TRBD2. Germline assignment: CDR1 SQVTM and CDR2 ANQGSEA. The CDR3 has 13 residues. V was clipped by 5 bases and J by 4 bases; unmatched bases: 3. The CDR3 nucleotides are TGCAGCGTTAGACTAGCGGGAGTTTACGAGCAGTACTTC. Its translation is CSVRLAGVYEQYF.

In its sample, this clone was seen once. V usage is TRBV6-6 and J usage is TRBJ2-7; D may correspond to TRBD1 or TRBD2 (5 bases each). Trimming took 0 bases from V and 2 from J, leaving 11 bases between them. The germline V gene has CDR1 MNHNY and CDR2 SVGAGI (reference sequence). This CDR3 is 15 amino acids long. The CDR3 spells CASSYSGVGTYEQYF. DNA of the CDR3: TGTGCCAGCAGTTACTCGGGGGTGGGAACCTACGAGCAGTACTTC.

The chain employs TRBV5-1 and TRBJ1-3; weak D call: TRBD1 (6 bases). Germline V lookup: CDR1 SGHRS, CDR2 YFSETQ. V was clipped by 2 bases and J by 6 bases, with 9 bases between them. The CDR3 runs 13 residues. The CDR3 spells CASSLPGENTIYF. The DNA for the CDR3 is TGCGCCAGCAGCTTACCAGGGGAAAACACCATATATTTT.

This clone was picked up one time. The rearrangement joins TRBV20-1 to TRBJ2-3, with no clear D. Germline CDR1 reads DFQATT; CDR2 reads SNEGSKA (reference sequence). The CDR3 runs 11 residues. V was pared by 3 bases and J by 1 base, with 2 bases between. CDR3 nucleotides: TGCAGTGCTAGCGGCACAGATACGCAGTATTTT. This codes for CSASGTDTQYF.

The chain employs TRBV9 and TRBJ2-3; D is possibly TRBD1 or TRBD2 (6 bases each). CDR1 and CDR2 (germline): SGDLS, YYNGEE. CDR3 size: 18 residues. Deletions cut 0 bases from V and 2 bases from J, with 19 bases between. The CDR3 sequence: CASSVGRRGAAHTDTQYF. CDR3 nucleotide sequence: TGTGCCAGCAGCGTAGGGAGGAGGGGGGCGGCCCACACAGATACGCAGTATTTT. Drawing the rest from reference TRBV9 and TRBJ2-3, the complete variable domain is DSGVTQTPKHLITATGQRVTLRCSPRSGDLSVYWYQQSLDQGLQFLIQYYNGEERAKGNILERFSAQQFPDLHSELNLSSLELGDSALYFCASSVGRRGAAHTDTQYFGPGTRLTVL.

In its sample, this clone was seen a few times. This rearrangement joins TRBV6-4 to TRBJ1-5; no definite D call. The germline V gene has CDR1 MRHNA and CDR2 SNTAGT. V was pared by 5 bases and J by 0 bases, with 5 bases between. The CDR3 runs to 13 residues. In DNA form, the CDR3 reads TGTGCCAGCAGTAAAGATAGCAATCAGCCCCAGCATTTT. Protein product: CASSKDSNQPQHF.

The V call is TRBV18, the J call TRBJ2-3; tentative D call: TRBD2 (6 bases). The CDR3 has 12 residues. Germline loops: CDR1 KGHSH, CDR2 LQKENI. V gave up 3 bases and J gave up 10 bases, with 11 bases separating them. The CDR3 coding sequence is TGTGCCAGCTCACCTAGCGGTGGGGCGCAGTATTTT. It is translated as CASSPSGGAQYF.

The V call is TRBV27, the J call TRBJ2-2, with 8 bases fitting TRBD1. Trimming at V came to 8 bases and at J to 5 bases, leaving 13 bases not matched to a gene. Germline V gene sequence: CDR1 MNHEY, CDR2 SMNVEV (reference sequence). This CDR3 comprises 16 residues. As DNA, the CDR3 is TGTGCCAGCGAGGACGGCAGGGGGCGAGGGACCGGGGAGCTGTTTTTT. Protein: CASEDGRGRGTGELFF.

This clone was detected only once. The V gene is TRBV5-1, the J gene TRBJ2-7, with D tentatively TRBD2 (5 bases). This CDR3 is built from 15 residues. Germline loops: CDR1 SGHRS, CDR2 YFSETQ. V was trimmed by 5 bases and J by 3 bases, leaving 18 bases between them. CDR3 bases: TGCGCCAGCAGTTCTCGCCGGGAAAACCACTACGAGCAGTACTTC. Its protein is CASSSRRENHYEQYF.

V and J are TRBV5-1 and TRBJ2-5; 8 bases map to TRBD1. The DNA end is more similar to TRBJ2-7, so the J call may be wrong. Germline V gives CDR1 SGHRS, CDR2 YFSETQ. The CDR3 sequence is 13 residues long. CDR3: CASSRDRSYEQYF. CDR3 nucleotides: TGCGCCAGCAGCAGGGACAGGAGCTACGAGCAGTACTTC.